This T cell receptor beta chain was sequenced for a study of OX40 agonist ivuxolimab in advanced cancers. Study summary: Hepatocellular carcinoma, melanoma, renal cell or head and neck cancer affected the dose-escalation patients.

The CDR3 runs 19 residues. Study results and limitations: On average, CD8+ T cells showed a greater number of expanded clones than CD4+. The CD4+ and CD8+ T cells in the blood had expanded clonally by week 6 at 0.1 to 3.0 mg/kg.

The method was immunoSEQ multiplex PCR; TCRdb's version includes in-frame clones alone and lacks a portion of them. The sample shows 55,000 to 75,000 clones, more than 80% of them seen only once. Of note for this clone: Its antigen is not identified.

The rearrangement uses TRBV21-1 and TRBJ1-1; the listed D gene, TRBD1, was not tested against the DNA. TRBV21-1 is a pseudogene. The TCR was taken from an adult with an advanced solid tumor such as melanoma, head and neck, liver or kidney cancer. This sample comprised CD4+ or CD8+ T cells sorted from blood, obtained in a trial of the OX40 agonist ivuxolimab. The CDR3 nucleotides are TGTGCCAGCACCAATCAGAATACGGGACAGGGGGCTGAACGGGGTGAAGCTTTCTTT. It encodes CASTNQNTGQGAERGEAFF.